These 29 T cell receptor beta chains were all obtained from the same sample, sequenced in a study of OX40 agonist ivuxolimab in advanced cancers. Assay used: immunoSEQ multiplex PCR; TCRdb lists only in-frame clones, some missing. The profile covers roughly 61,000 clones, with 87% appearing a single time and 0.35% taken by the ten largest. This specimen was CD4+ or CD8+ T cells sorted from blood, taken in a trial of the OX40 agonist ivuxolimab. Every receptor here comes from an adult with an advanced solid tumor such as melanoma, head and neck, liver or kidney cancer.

CDR3 in amino acids: CASSPLQGSGSPLHF. The CDR3, as DNA: TGTGCCAGCTCACCTCTACAGGGTTCAGGGTCACCCCTCCACTTT. The rearrangement links TRBV18 to TRBJ1-6; D is perhaps TRBD1 (6 bases). V gave up 3 bases and J gave up 10 bases, with 16 bases separating them. The CDR3 sequence is 15 residues long. Germline CDR1 KGHSH, CDR2 LQKENI.

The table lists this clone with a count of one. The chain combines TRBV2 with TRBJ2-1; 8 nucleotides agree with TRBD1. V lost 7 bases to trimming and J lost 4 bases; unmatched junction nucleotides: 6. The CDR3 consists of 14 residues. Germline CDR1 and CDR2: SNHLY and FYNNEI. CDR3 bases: TGTGCCAGCAACGGACAGGGCACTTACAATGAGCAGTTCTTC. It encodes CASNGQGTYNEQFF. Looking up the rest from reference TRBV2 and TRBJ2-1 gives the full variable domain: EPEVTQTPSHQVTQMGQEVILRCVPISNHLYFYWYRQILGQKVEFLVSFYNNEISEKSEIFDDQFSVERPDGSNFTLKIRSTKLEDSAMYFCASNGQGTYNEQFFGPGTRLTVL.

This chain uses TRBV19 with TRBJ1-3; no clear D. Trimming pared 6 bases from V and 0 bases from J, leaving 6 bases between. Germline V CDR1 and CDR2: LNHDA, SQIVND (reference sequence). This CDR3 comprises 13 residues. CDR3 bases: TGTGCCAGTAGGCTAAACTCTGGAAACACCATATATTTT. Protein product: CASRLNSGNTIYF.

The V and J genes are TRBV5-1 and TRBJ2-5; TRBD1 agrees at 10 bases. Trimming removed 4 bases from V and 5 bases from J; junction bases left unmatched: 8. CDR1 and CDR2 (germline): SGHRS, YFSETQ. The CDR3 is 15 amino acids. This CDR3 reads CASSLLDRGWETQYF. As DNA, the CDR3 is TGCGCCAGCAGCCTTCTGGACAGGGGGTGGGAGACCCAGTACTTC.

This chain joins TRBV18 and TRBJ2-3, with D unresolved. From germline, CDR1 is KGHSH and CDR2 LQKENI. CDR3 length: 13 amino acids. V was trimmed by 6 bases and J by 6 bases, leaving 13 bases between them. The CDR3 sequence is CASSGSSRDTQYF. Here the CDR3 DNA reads TGTGCCAGCTCTGGTTCATCTAGGGATACGCAGTATTTT.

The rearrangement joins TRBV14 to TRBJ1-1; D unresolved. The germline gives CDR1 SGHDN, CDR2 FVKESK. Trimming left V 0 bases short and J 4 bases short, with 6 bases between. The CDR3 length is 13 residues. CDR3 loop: CASSQDQVTEAFF. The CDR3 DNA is TGTGCCAGCAGCCAAGATCAGGTCACTGAAGCTTTCTTT.

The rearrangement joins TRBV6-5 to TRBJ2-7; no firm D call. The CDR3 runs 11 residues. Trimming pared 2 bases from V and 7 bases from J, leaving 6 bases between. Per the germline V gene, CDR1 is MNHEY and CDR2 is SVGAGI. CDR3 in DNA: TGTGCCAGCAGTTACCCCCTTGAGCAGTACTTC. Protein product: CASSYPLEQYF.

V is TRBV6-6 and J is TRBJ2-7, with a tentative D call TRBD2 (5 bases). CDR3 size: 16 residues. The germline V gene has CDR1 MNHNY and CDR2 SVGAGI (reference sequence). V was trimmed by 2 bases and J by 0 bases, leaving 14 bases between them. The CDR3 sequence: CASSYRRGSSSYEQYF. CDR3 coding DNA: TGTGCCAGCAGTTACCGGCGAGGGTCGAGCTCCTACGAGCAGTACTTC.

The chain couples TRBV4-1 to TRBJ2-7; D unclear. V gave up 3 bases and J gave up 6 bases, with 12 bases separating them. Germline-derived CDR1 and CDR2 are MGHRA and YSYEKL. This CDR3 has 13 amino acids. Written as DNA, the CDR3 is TGCGCCAGCAGCCAGGGATACAGCCTCGAGCAGTACTTC. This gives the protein CASSQGYSLEQYF.

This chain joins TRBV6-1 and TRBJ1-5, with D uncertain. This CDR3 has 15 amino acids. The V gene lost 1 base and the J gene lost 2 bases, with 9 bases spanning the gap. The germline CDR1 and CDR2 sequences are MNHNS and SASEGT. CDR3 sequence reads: CASSEVRNGNQPQHF. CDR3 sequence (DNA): TGTGCCAGCAGTGAAGTCAGGAATGGCAATCAGCCCCAGCATTTT.

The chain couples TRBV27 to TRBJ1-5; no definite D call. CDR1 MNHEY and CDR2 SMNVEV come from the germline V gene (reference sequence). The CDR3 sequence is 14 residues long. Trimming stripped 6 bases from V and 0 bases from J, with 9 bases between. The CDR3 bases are TGTGCCAGCAGCCAAGGGTATAGCAATCAGCCCCAGCATTTT. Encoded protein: CASSQGYSNQPQHF.

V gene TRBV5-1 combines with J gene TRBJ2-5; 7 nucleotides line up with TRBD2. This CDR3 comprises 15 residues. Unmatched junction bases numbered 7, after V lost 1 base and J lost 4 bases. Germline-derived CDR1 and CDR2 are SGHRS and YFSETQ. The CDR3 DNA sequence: TGCGCCAGCAGCTTGACCCGGGGGGAGGGAGAGACCCAGTACTTC. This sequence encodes CASSLTRGEGETQYF.

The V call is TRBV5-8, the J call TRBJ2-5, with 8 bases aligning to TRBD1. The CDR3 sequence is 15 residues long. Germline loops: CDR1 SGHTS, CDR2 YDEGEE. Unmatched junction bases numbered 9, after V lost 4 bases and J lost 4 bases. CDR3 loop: CASSTGQGRTETQYF. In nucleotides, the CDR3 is TGTGCCAGCAGCACTGGACAGGGAAGGACAGAGACCCAGTACTTC.

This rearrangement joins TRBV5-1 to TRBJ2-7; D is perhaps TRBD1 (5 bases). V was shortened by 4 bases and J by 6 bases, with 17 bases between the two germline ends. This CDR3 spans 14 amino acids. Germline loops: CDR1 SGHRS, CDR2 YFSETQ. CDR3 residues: CASSDPADTGEQYF. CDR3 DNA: TGCGCCAGCAGCGACCCGGCTGATACAGGCGAGCAGTACTTC. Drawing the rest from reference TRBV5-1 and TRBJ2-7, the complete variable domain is KAGVTQTPRYLIKTRGQQVTLSCSPISGHRSVSWYQQTPGQGLQFLFEYFSETQRNKGNFPGRFSGRQFSNSRSEMNVSTLELGDSALYLCASSDPADTGEQYFGPGTRLTVT.

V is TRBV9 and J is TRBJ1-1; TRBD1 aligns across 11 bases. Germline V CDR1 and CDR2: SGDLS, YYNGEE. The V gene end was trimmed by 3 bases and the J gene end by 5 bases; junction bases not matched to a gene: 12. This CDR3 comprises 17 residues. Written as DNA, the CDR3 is TGTGCCAGCAGCGCACATACCGGGACAGGGGGATGGACTGAAGCTTTCTTT. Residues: CASSAHTGTGGWTEAFF.

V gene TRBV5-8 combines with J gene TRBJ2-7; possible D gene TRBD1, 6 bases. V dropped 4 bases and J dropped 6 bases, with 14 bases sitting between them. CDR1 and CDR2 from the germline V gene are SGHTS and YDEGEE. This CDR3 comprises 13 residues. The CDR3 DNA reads TGTGCCAGCAGCCGCCGGACAGTCCCCGAGCAGTACTTC. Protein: CASSRRTVPEQYF.

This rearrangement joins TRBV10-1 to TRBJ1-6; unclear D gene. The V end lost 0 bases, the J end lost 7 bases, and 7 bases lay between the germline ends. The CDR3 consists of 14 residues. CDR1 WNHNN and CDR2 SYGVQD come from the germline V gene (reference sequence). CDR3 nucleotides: TGCGCCAGCAGTGAGTCGTACAGCAATTCACCCCTCCACTTT. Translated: CASSESYSNSPLHF.

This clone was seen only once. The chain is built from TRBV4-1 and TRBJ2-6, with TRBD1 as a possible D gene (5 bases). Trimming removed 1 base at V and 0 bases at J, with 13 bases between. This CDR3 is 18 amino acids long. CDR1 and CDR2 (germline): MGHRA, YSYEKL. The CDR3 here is CASSQVLFQGSGANVLTF. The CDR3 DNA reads TGCGCCAGCAGCCAAGTTCTCTTTCAGGGCTCTGGGGCCAACGTCCTGACTTTC.

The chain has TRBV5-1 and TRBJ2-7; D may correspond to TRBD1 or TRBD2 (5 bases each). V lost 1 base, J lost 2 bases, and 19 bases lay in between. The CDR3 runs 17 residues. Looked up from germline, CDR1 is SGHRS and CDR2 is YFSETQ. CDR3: CASSLLTSGTATYEQYF. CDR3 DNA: TGCGCCAGCAGCTTGTTAACGTCCGGGACGGCAACCTACGAGCAGTACTTC.

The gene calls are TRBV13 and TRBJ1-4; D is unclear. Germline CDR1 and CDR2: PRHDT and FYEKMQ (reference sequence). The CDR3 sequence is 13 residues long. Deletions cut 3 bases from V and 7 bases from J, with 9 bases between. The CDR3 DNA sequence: TGTGCCAGCAGCTTGTATGACGGTGAAAAACTGTTTTTT. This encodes CASSLYDGEKLFF.

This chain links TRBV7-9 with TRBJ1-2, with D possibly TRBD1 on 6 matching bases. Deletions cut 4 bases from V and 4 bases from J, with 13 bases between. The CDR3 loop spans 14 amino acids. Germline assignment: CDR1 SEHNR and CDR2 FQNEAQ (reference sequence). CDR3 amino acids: CASSSRDRTYGYTF. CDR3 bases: TGTGCCAGCAGCTCCCGAGACAGGACCTATGGCTACACCTTC.

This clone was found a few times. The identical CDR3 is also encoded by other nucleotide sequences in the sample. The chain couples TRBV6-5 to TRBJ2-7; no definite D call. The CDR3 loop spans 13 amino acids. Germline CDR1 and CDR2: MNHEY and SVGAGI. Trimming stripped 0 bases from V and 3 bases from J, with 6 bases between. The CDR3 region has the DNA TGTGCCAGCAGTTACTCGACCGGCTACGAGCAGTACTTC. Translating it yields CASSYSTGYEQYF.

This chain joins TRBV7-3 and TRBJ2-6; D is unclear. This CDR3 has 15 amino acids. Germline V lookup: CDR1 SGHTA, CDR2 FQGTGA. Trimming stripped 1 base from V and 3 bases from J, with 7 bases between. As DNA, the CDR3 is TGTGCCAGCAGCTTAAAAGGTGGTGGGGCCAACGTCCTGACTTTC. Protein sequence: CASSLKGGGANVLTF.

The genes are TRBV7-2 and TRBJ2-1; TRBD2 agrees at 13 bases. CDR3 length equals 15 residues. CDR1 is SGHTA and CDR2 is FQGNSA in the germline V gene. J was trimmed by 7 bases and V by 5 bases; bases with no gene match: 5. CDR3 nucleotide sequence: TGTGCCAGCAGCCGAAGGACTAGCGGGGGTAATGAGCAGTTCTTC. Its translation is CASSRRTSGGNEQFF.

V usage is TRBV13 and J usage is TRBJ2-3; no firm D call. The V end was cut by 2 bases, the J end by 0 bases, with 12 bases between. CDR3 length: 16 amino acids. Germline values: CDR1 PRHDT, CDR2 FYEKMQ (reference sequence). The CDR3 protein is CASSLRLAPSTDTQYF. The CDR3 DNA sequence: TGTGCCAGCAGCTTACGTCTCGCTCCTAGCACAGATACGCAGTATTTT.

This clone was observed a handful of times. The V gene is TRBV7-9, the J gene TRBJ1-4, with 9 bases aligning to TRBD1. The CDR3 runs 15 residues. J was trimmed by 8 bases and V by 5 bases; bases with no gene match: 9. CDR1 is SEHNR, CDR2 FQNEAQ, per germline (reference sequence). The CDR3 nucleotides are TGTGCCAGCAGCCCAGGGGGACAGGGAAGGGAAAAACTGTTTTTT. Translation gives CASSPGGQGREKLFF.

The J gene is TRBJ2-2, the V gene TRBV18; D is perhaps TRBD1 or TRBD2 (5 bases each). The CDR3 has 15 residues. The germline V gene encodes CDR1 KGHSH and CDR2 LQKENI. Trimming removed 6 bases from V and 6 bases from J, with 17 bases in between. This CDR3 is CASSPGTARAGELFF. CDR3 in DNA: TGTGCCAGCTCCCCCGGGACGGCCCGCGCCGGGGAGCTGTTTTTT.

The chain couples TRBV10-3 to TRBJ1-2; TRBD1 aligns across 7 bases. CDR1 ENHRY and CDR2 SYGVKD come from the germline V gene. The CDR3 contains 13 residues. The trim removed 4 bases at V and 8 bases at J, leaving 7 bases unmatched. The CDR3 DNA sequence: TGTGCCATCAGTGTTGACAGGGTGGCCGGCTACACCTTC. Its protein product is CAISVDRVAGYTF.

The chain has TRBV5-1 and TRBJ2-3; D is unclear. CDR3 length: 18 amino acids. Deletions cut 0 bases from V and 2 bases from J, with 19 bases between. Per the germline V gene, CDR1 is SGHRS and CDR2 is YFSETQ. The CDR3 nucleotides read TGCGCCAGCAGCTTGGCCGCCGCCTACAGAACACCCACAGATACGCAGTATTTT. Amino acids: CASSLAAAYRTPTDTQYF.